Below are 32 T cell receptor beta chains sequenced from a single sample in a study of blood T cell repertoires in COVID-19. Using immunoSEQ multiplex PCR, the repertoire was profiled, and TCRdb retains in-frame clones only, with some absent. The data show a few hundred thousand clones, nearly 90% seen once. Material: PBMCs or T cells enriched from blood (not recorded which). These receptors came from a woman aged 30 to 39 who had recovered from COVID-19.

The chain joins TRBV18 to TRBJ2-1; 11 bases fit TRBD2. The CDR3 covers 18 residues. From germline, CDR1 is KGHSH and CDR2 LQKENI. The V segment lost 2 bases and the J segment 1 base; nucleotides outside the gene matches: 7. In DNA form, the CDR3 reads TGTGCCAGCTCACCATCTAGCGGGGGGACTAGTTCCTACAATGAGCAGTTCTTC. It translates to CASSPSSGGTSSYNEQFF.

As regards this clone: Other DNA sequences in this specimen translate into the identical CDR3. This rearrangement joins TRBV12-3 or TRBV12-4 to TRBJ1-1; D is unresolved. The CDR3 loop spans 13 amino acids. Between the trimmed V and J ends, which lost 1 base and 1 base, there was a span of 4 bases. In DNA, the CDR3 is TGTGCCAGCAGTTTAGGCAGGAACACTGAAGCTTTCTTT. It translates to CASSLGRNTEAFF.

The genes are TRBV6-2 or TRBV6-3 and TRBJ1-2, with 7 bases that match TRBD1. The CDR3 totals 15 residues. V dropped 6 bases and J dropped 4; count of bases not matched to a gene: 11. Germline V gene lookup returns CDR1 MNHEY and CDR2 SVGEGT. In DNA form, the CDR3 reads TGTGCCAGCAGCAGCCACGGACAGGCCCCCTATGGCTACACCTTC. This gives the protein CASSSHGQAPYGYTF.

The gene calls are TRBV30 and TRBJ1-4; D uncertain. The CDR3 is 15 amino acids. With 3 bases removed from V and 7 bases from J, the gap between germline ends came to 18 bases. Germline values: CDR1 GTSNPN, CDR2 SVGIG (reference sequence). The DNA of the CDR3 is TGTGCCTGGAGCGCTATCGAGGCGCGGGGTGAAAAACTGTTTTTT. Residues: CAWSAIEARGEKLFF.

This chain connects TRBV2 to TRBJ1-1; TRBD1 might be the D (5 bases). CDR1 is SNHLY and CDR2 is FYNNEI in the germline V gene. The V end was cut by 5 bases, the J end by 10 bases, with 17 bases between. This CDR3 region has 13 residues. The CDR3 is CASSPGPTGGAFF. The CDR3, as DNA: TGTGCCAGCAGTCCCGGCCCTACGGGGGGAGCTTTCTTT. Using reference TRBV2 and TRBJ1-1 for the parts outside the CDR3, the full variable domain is EPEVTQTPSHQVTQMGQEVILRCVPISNHLYFYWYRQILGQKVEFLVSFYNNEISEKSEIFDDQFSVERPDGSNFTLKIRSTKLEDSAMYFCASSPGPTGGAFFGQGTRLTVV.

The V call is TRBV7-3, the J call TRBJ1-1; 7 bases map to TRBD1. V trimming: 5 bases; J trimming: 0 bases; junction bases outside the gene matches: 3. The CDR3 length is 14 residues. The germline gives CDR1 SGHTA, CDR2 FQGTGA. The CDR3 protein is CASSAGTVNTEAFF. In DNA form, the CDR3 reads TGTGCCAGCAGCGCCGGGACAGTGAACACTGAAGCTTTCTTT.

This clone was detected once. The chain has TRBV9 and TRBJ2-1, with TRBD1 as a possible D gene (5 bases). The CDR3 extends over 15 amino acids. The germline CDR1 and CDR2 sequences are SGDLS and YYNGEE. The V and J ends lost 0 bases and 8 bases respectively, with 15 bases between them. In DNA form, the CDR3 reads TGTGCCAGCAGCGTAGCATCAGGGTCTCCGGATGAGCAGTTCTTC. Its translation: CASSVASGSPDEQFF.

J is TRBJ2-7 and V is TRBV11-2, with 8 bases identical to TRBD2. CDR1 is SGHAT, CDR2 FQNNGV, per germline. The CDR3 spans 15 residues. With V trimmed by 6 bases and J by 3 bases, 10 bases remained unmatched. The CDR3: CASRVPGGGGYEQYF. The DNA of the CDR3 is TGTGCCAGCAGAGTCCCGGGGGGGGGTGGCTACGAGCAGTACTTC.

This chain uses TRBV5-8 with TRBJ1-5, with D unclear. CDR1 is SGHTS, CDR2 YDEGEE, per germline. The CDR3 has 14 amino acids. Trimming stripped 4 bases from V and 7 bases from J, with 15 bases between. The CDR3 DNA is TGTGCCAGCAGCGGAGTACTTGCCATACAGCCCCAGCATTTT. Encoded protein: CASSGVLAIQPQHF.

The CDR3 nucleotides read TGTGCCTGGAGTCGTAACAGGGGGCGCCTCTCAAACTATGGCTACACCTTC. Residues: CAWSRNRGRLSNYGYTF. The chain has TRBV30 and TRBJ1-2; 9 bases align to TRBD1. The CDR3 runs to 17 residues. Unmatched junction bases numbered 12, after V lost 2 bases and J lost 2 bases. CDR1 and CDR2 (germline): GTSNPN, SVGIG (reference sequence). Supplemented by reference TRBV30 and TRBJ1-2, the full variable domain reads SQTIHQWPATLVQPVGSPLSLECTVEGTSNPNLYWYRQAAGRGLQLLFYSVGIGQISSEVPQNLSASRPQDRQFILSSKKLLLSDSGFYLCAWSRNRGRLSNYGYTFGSGTRLTVV.

CDR3 sequence: CASRPGQRTDTQYF. DNA for the CDR3: TGTGCCAGCAGGCCGGGACAACGCACAGATACGCAGTATTTT. The chain is built from TRBV9 and TRBJ2-3, with a tentative D call TRBD1 (6 bases). With 5 bases removed from V and 1 base from J, the gap between germline ends came to 11 bases. This CDR3 comprises 14 residues. CDR1 is SGDLS, CDR2 YYNGEE, per germline.

This chain connects TRBV30 to TRBJ1-1; unclear D gene. This CDR3 region has 9 residues. Germline V lookup: CDR1 GTSNPN, CDR2 SVGIG (reference sequence). Trimming removed 3 bases from V and 8 bases from J, with 4 bases in between. The CDR3 DNA is TGTGCCTGGAGCCCGGAAGCTTTCTTT. Protein sequence: CAWSPEAFF.

The rearrangement joins TRBV5-5 to TRBJ1-2; a weak D match, TRBD1 (5 bases). V was trimmed by 0 bases and J by 8 bases, leaving 14 bases between them. The length of the CDR3 is 14 residues. Germline assignment: CDR1 SGHKS and CDR2 YYEKEE (reference sequence). The CDR3 DNA reads as TGTGCCAGCAGCTTGGGACAGCTTCAGAGCGGCTACACCTTC. This codes for CASSLGQLQSGYTF.

V and J are TRBV30 and TRBJ1-3; D is uncertain. Germline CDR1 is GTSNPN and CDR2 is SVGIG (reference sequence). V gave up 5 bases and J gave up 0 bases, with 14 bases separating them. The CDR3 length is 15 residues. This CDR3 reads CAWAFPGSSGNTIYF. The DNA for the CDR3 is TGTGCCTGGGCTTTCCCGGGGTCCTCTGGAAACACCATATATTTT.

V and J are TRBV30 and TRBJ1-1; no firm D call. CDR3 length: 16 residues. Germline assignment: CDR1 GTSNPN and CDR2 SVGIG (reference sequence). V lost 3 bases, J lost 4 bases, and 21 bases lay in between. CDR3 protein: CAWSPTQAGLGTEAFF. The CDR3 region has the DNA TGTGCCTGGAGCCCAACCCAAGCGGGGTTGGGCACTGAAGCTTTCTTT.

This clone was recorded only once. The gene calls are TRBV30 and TRBJ1-2; D gene unclear. The germline V gene has CDR1 GTSNPN and CDR2 SVGIG (reference sequence). Trimming took 7 bases from V and 5 from J, leaving 14 bases between them. This CDR3 comprises 12 residues. The DNA of the CDR3 is TGTGCCTCACCGCACCCACGGTATGGCTACACCTTC. This sequence encodes CASPHPRYGYTF.

The genes are TRBV27 and TRBJ2-2, with 10 bases matching TRBD1. The J segment lost 4 bases and the V segment lost 2 bases, leaving 13 bases of the junction unmatched. The CDR3 is made up of 19 amino acids. Germline values: CDR1 MNHEY, CDR2 SMNVEV (reference sequence). The CDR3 coding sequence is TGTGCCAGCAGTTTAACTCCGCTCGCCGGGACAGGGGCCACCGGGGAGCTGTTTTTT. This sequence encodes CASSLTPLAGTGATGELFF.

The chain joins TRBV19 to TRBJ1-5, with TRBD1 matching 7 bases. V gave up 3 bases and J gave up 1 base; unmatched junction bases: 3. Germline-derived CDR1 and CDR2 are LNHDA and SQIVND (reference sequence). The CDR3 sequence is 15 residues long. The CDR3 sequence is CASSIRTGSNQPQHF. CDR3 bases: TGTGCCAGTAGTATCCGGACAGGCAGCAATCAGCCCCAGCATTTT.

This rearrangement joins TRBV11-2 to TRBJ2-2; D is possibly TRBD2 (6 bases). CDR3 length equals 15 residues. V lost 5 bases to trimming and J lost 7 bases, with 17 bases between them. CDR1 SGHAT and CDR2 FQNNGV come from the germline V gene. CDR3 residues: CASSRGGRELGELFF. The CDR3 nucleotides are TGTGCCAGCAGCAGGGGAGGACGGGAGCTCGGGGAGCTGTTTTTT.

CDR3 region: CSASVEVGGTSPLHF. The DNA for the CDR3 is TGCAGTGCTAGTGTGGAGGTCGGTGGCACTTCACCCCTCCACTTT. This chain joins TRBV20-1 and TRBJ1-6; D remains unclear. Trimming removed 3 bases from V and 9 bases from J, with 18 bases in between. Germline CDR1 and CDR2: DFQATT and SNEGSKA (reference sequence). The CDR3 has 15 residues.

This clone appeared a few times. The rearrangement uses TRBV11-2 and TRBJ1-2; 7 bases map to TRBD1. The CDR3 consists of 15 residues. V dropped 3 bases and J dropped 2; count of bases not matched to a gene: 6. Germline V gives CDR1 SGHAT, CDR2 FQNNGV. The DNA for the CDR3 is TGTGCCAGCAGCTTTCCGGACAGGCCAAACTATGGCTACACCTTC. Encoded protein: CASSFPDRPNYGYTF.

The chain combines TRBV2 with TRBJ1-6; D possibly corresponds to TRBD1 (5 bases). CDR3 length: 15 amino acids. The ends were cut back, 2 bases at V and 9 bases at J, with 14 bases in the middle. Per the germline V gene, CDR1 is SNHLY and CDR2 is FYNNEI. The CDR3 sequence: CASSESQGLGSPLHF. In DNA, the CDR3 is TGTGCCAGCAGTGAAAGTCAGGGCCTCGGTTCACCCCTCCACTTT. The complete variable domain, with remaining parts taken from reference TRBV2 and TRBJ1-6, reads EPEVTQTPSHQVTQMGQEVILRCVPISNHLYFYWYRQILGQKVEFLVSFYNNEISEKSEIFDDQFSVERPDGSNFTLKIRSTKLEDSAMYFCASSESQGLGSPLHFGNGTRLTVT.

V gene TRBV14 combines with J gene TRBJ1-2; tentative D call: TRBD1 (5 bases). V shed 3 bases and J shed 2 bases, with 13 bases lying between them. This CDR3 is 15 amino acids long. The germline V gene has CDR1 SGHDN and CDR2 FVKESK. The CDR3 loop is CASSQLGRENYGYTF. The CDR3 nucleotides are TGTGCCAGCAGCCAGCTGGGCAGGGAAAACTATGGCTACACCTTC.

This chain connects TRBV20-1 to TRBJ2-1; D perhaps matches TRBD1 (5 bases). The CDR3 loop spans 12 amino acids. The germline V gene has CDR1 DFQATT and CDR2 SNEGSKA (reference sequence). The ends were cut back, 3 bases at V and 5 bases at J, with 8 bases in the middle. The CDR3 reads CSASRGHNEQFF. The CDR3 nucleotides are TGCAGTGCTAGTAGGGGTCACAATGAGCAGTTCTTC.

V is TRBV2 and J is TRBJ1-5, with D possibly TRBD1 on 6 matching bases. The ends were cut back, 4 bases at V and 5 bases at J, with 24 bases in the middle. The CDR3 has 18 residues. Per germline, CDR1 SNHLY and CDR2 FYNNEI. This CDR3 is CASSAMVLGTIGYQPQHF. As DNA, the CDR3 is TGTGCCAGCAGTGCTATGGTATTGGGGACAATCGGTTATCAGCCCCAGCATTTT.

A few counts support this clone. The chain employs TRBV6-2 or TRBV6-3 and TRBJ1-1; D is undetermined. The CDR3 consists of 11 residues. Germline CDR1 reads MNHEY; CDR2 reads SVGEGT. V lost 2 bases and J lost 7, with 5 bases in between. This CDR3 is CASSYSIEAFF. The CDR3 DNA reads as TGTGCCAGCAGTTACAGCATTGAAGCTTTCTTT.

This sequence joins TRBV4-1 and TRBJ2-6; 7 positions match TRBD1. Germline V gives CDR1 MGHRA, CDR2 YSYEKL. The CDR3 is 18 amino acids. The ends lost 2 bases at V and 0 bases at J; junction bases unmatched: 7. CDR3 DNA sequence: TGCGCCAGCAGCCAAACCGGGACAGCTCTCTCTGGGGCCAACGTCCTGACTTTC. Translating it yields CASSQTGTALSGANVLTF.

The rearrangement joins TRBV19 to TRBJ1-1; tentative D call: TRBD1 (5 bases). The CDR3 is made up of 16 amino acids. CDR1 and CDR2 from the germline V gene are LNHDA and SQIVND (reference sequence). V dropped 0 bases and J dropped 1 base, with 12 bases sitting between them. The DNA of the CDR3 is TGTGCCAGTAGTATAGATAATACAGGATGGAACACTGAAGCTTTCTTT. Encoded protein: CASSIDNTGWNTEAFF. Full variable domain (rest looked up from reference TRBV19 and TRBJ1-1): DGGITQSPKYLFRKEGQNVTLSCEQNLNHDAMYWYRQDPGQGLRLIYYSQIVNDFQKGDIAEGYSVSREKKESFPLTVTSAQKNPTAFYLCASSIDNTGWNTEAFFGQGTRLTVV.

The chain carries TRBV6-5 and TRBJ1-5, with a tentative D call TRBD1 (5 bases). CDR1 MNHEY and CDR2 SVGAGI come from the germline V gene. Trimming left V 4 bases short and J 0 bases short, with 10 bases between. The CDR3 has 15 amino acids. CDR3 DNA sequence: TGTGCCAGCAGTTCGAGACAGTATAGCAATCAGCCCCAGCATTTT. This sequence encodes CASSSRQYSNQPQHF.

The chain uses TRBV20-1 and TRBJ1-3; no clear D gene. Trimming shortened V by 5 bases and J by 3 bases, and 5 bases separated the two germline ends. The germline gives CDR1 DFQATT, CDR2 SNEGSKA (reference sequence). The length of the CDR3 is 11 residues. The DNA for the CDR3 is TGCAGTGCTCTCAGTGGAAACACCATATATTTT. Translated: CSALSGNTIYF.

V and J are TRBV2 and TRBJ1-5; D not resolved. The CDR3 runs to 11 residues. Trimming took off 6 bases at V and 9 bases at J, with 9 bases between the two ends. Germline V gives CDR1 SNHLY, CDR2 FYNNEI. CDR3 sequence (DNA): TGTGCCAGCAGAAGGTCGGGGCCCCAGCATTTT. As protein: CASRRSGPQHF.

The CDR3 DNA sequence: TGCAGCGTCGGGACATTAAACGAAGGTGGGGAAAAACTGTTTTTT. Amino acid sequence: CSVGTLNEGGEKLFF. The chain employs TRBV29-1 and TRBJ1-4; TRBD1 might be the D (6 bases). The germline CDR1 and CDR2 sequences are SQVTM and ANQGSEA. This CDR3 has 15 amino acids. The V and J ends lost 6 bases and 8 bases respectively, with 22 bases between them.